This T cell receptor beta chain was identified during a study of T cell repertoires in cytomegalovirus infection. Whole-study findings and limits: Predominance within the ex vivo response was attributable to HLA-C-restricted CMV-specific TCR beta clonotypes. Summed frequency of public TCR beta families distinguished CMV carriers with the relevant HLA.

TCRdb reanalysed the reads using MiXCR and keeps one entry per CDR3 protein. This sample has fewer than 900,000 distinct CDR3 sequences, with almost 30% found just once. To note about this clonotype: Antigen specificity is unknown.

CDR3 size: 11 residues. Germline V gene sequence: CDR1 SGDLS, CDR2 YYNGEE. Trimming took off 4 bases at V and 11 bases at J, with 11 bases between the two ends. The rearrangement links TRBV9 to TRBJ2-3; D gene ambiguous. The origin of this receptor is a human donor in good health (CMV status not recorded). Some clones in this sample may be carry-over from other donors' samples. Sequencing was performed on cultured CD8+ T cells from PBMCs, taken from culture after CMV antigen stimulation. The CDR3 DNA reads TGTGCCAGCAGCTTCCAGACGGAGCAGTATTTT. Its protein is CASSFQTEQYF. The complete variable domain, with remaining parts taken from reference TRBV9 and TRBJ2-3, reads DSGVTQTPKHLITATGQRVTLRCSPRSGDLSVYWYQQSLDQGLQFLIQYYNGEERAKGNILERFSAQQFPDLHSELNLSSLELGDSALYFCASSFQTEQYFGPGTRLTVL.